This T cell receptor (beta chain) was captured in a study of neurological immune-mediated disorders. CDR1 is MNHEY and CDR2 is SMNVEV in the germline V gene (reference sequence). The germline V and J ends were trimmed by 6 bases and 7 bases, with 27 bases remaining between them. The CDR3 length is 17 residues. For this clonotype: This sequence may be a read error, since a much larger clone differs from it by one base.

The team produced cDNA through 5'RACE using 10-nucleotide random UMIs. TCRdb re-derived calls from the 5' RACE reads in MiXCR, one entry per CDR3 protein. The table shows tens of thousands of distinct CDR3 sequences, with roughly 4.8% occurring only once. The V and J genes are TRBV27 and TRBJ1-2; possibly TRBD1 for D (5 bases). Material: PBMCs. The origin of this receptor is a woman aged 45-59 years with multiple sclerosis. In nucleotides, the CDR3 is TGTGCCAGCAGCATTTCCGCCCTTGGGGGGAAAAGCGGTGGCTACACCTTC. Encoded protein: CASSISALGGKSGGYTF.